This TCR beta chain was identified in a study of blood T cells in healthy people across ages. The authors ran a second PCR of 7 to 11 cycles using a sample-barcoded 5' primer and a J-beta primer mix. TCRdb fed the 5' RACE reads into MiXCR, producing one record per CDR3 protein. The table includes 450,000 to 700,000 distinct CDR3 sequences, approximately 25% detected once. V was shortened by 0 bases and J by 2 bases, with 10 bases between the two germline ends. The germline CDR1 and CDR2 sequences are GTSNPN and SVGIG (reference sequence). This CDR3 has 14 residues. J is TRBJ1-2 and V is TRBV30; no clear D gene. The TCR sequence derives from a woman aged 65 to 85 in good health. Sequenced sample: blood. The CDR3 coding sequence is TGTGCCTGGAGTGTAGGAGGCGGCAACTATGGCTACACCTTC. This translates into CAWSVGGGNYGYTF.